This paragraph covers one T cell receptor beta chain sequence. Its antigen is unidentified. The sample originates from a study of multiple sclerosis patients with progressive multifocal leukoencephalopathy. The V end was cut by 2 bases, the J end by 3 bases, with 13 bases between. This CDR3 spans 15 amino acids. Germline values: CDR1 MNHEY, CDR2 SVGAGI. This was a survey-level run. Sequenced by immunoSEQ multiplex PCR; TCRdb stores in-frame clones only, minus some. The sample shows about 32,000 clones, 80% to 95% of them seen only once. The study's findings and limits: Expanded clones at PML onset predated and persisted through natalizumab therapy.

Time point specified: before natalizumab initiation. V gene TRBV6-5 combines with J gene TRBJ1-1; D perhaps matches TRBD1 (6 bases). The sequence was obtained from a man younger than 40 with multiple sclerosis. Sequencing used PBMCs. This CDR3 is CASSYRAGEDTEAFF. DNA for the CDR3: TGTGCCAGCAGTTACAGGGCAGGGGAAGACACTGAAGCTTTCTTT.